This note documents a single T cell receptor beta chain sequence. The data originate from a study of cytomegalovirus exposure and HLA in healthy donors. The V segment lost 1 base and the J segment 0 bases; nucleotides outside the gene matches: 9. The CDR3 is made up of 18 amino acids. Per the germline V gene, CDR1 is SGHNT and CDR2 is YENEEA. The study ran its PCR with 60 Vbeta and 13 Jbeta primers. Authors' methods: In a later analysis, the count reached some 73 million unique TCR beta chains, with 9 million to 11 million shared. TCRdb's copy holds only in-frame clones and misses some; the assay was immunoSEQ multiplex PCR. For V, J and clone size, that table is used; D and trimming come from the DNA. The sample consists of about 62,000 clones, approximately 78% of them appearing once.

Specimen: PBMCs. V is TRBV11-3 and J is TRBJ2-3, with 8 positions matching TRBD1. The sequence was obtained from a man between 40 and 49 years old in good health and CMV-seronegative. Here the CDR3 DNA reads TGTGCCAGCAGCTTAGGACAGGGGCCCCATCTTAGCACAGATACGCAGTATTTT. The encoded protein is CASSLGQGPHLSTDTQYF.